The next 2 T cell receptor beta chains were all read from a single sample in a study of blood T cell repertoires in COVID-19. Only in-frame clones appear in the TCRdb table, and some are missing; sequencing was by immunoSEQ multiplex PCR. The sample gives around 300,000 clones, around 86% of which show up once; around 2.1% is in the top ten. Material for sequencing was peripheral blood. These receptors all come from a man aged 50 to 60 with acute or convalescent COVID-19.

The J gene is TRBJ1-1, the V gene TRBV11-3; D is perhaps TRBD1 (6 bases). Between the trimmed V and J ends, which lost 5 bases and 3 bases, there was a span of 7 bases. Per germline, CDR1 SGHNT and CDR2 YENEEA. The CDR3 loop spans 12 amino acids. In nucleotides, the CDR3 is TGTGCCAGCAGCGAGGGGGACACTGAAGCTTTCTTT. Translating it yields CASSEGDTEAFF.

This clone came up a few times. The rearrangement joins TRBV29-1 to TRBJ2-2; 12 bases agree with TRBD2. The CDR3 extends over 15 amino acids. Germline V gene lookup returns CDR1 SQVTM and CDR2 ANQGSEA. V lost 6 bases, J lost 5 bases, and 7 bases stayed unmatched. The CDR3 bases are TGCAGCGTGGCCCCGGGACTAGCGGGTACCGGGGAGCTGTTTTTT. As protein: CSVAPGLAGTGELFF.